This TCR beta chain was identified in a study of early T cells in non-severe SARS-CoV-2 infection. Study details: Sequencing targeted bulk RNA from unsorted whole blood, leaving chains unpaired. Broader study findings: The VDJdb matching leaned toward anti-spike CD8 responses and overlooked private and CD4 specificities.

This clonotype was counted between two and nine times. Its target is unknown. Mismatch with germline at one junction end may stem from a read error. Germline loops: CDR1 SGHAT, CDR2 FQNNGV. This CDR3 comprises 11 residues. TCRdb itself ran the 5' RACE reads through MiXCR, one entry per CDR3 protein. Found here are some 80,000 distinct CDR3 sequences, approximately 12% of them singletons; the top ten hold about 3.4%. Sequences were obtained from whole blood. The receptor comes from an adult who was a healthcare worker with PCR-confirmed SARS-CoV-2 infection or an uninfected control (not recorded which). The rearrangement links TRBV11-2 to TRBJ2-5; D unresolved. The CDR3 DNA reads TGTGCCAGCAGATTCCAAGGGACCCAGTACTTC. This gives the protein CASRFQGTQYF. Using reference TRBV11-2 and TRBJ2-5 for the parts outside the CDR3, the full variable domain is EAGVAQSPRYKIIEKRQSVAFWCNPISGHATLYWYQQILGQGPKLLIQFQNNGVVDDSQLPKDRFSAERLKGVDSTLKIQPAKLEDSAVYLCASRFQGTQYFGPGTRLLVL.